This T cell receptor beta chain originates from a study of blood T cell repertoires in COVID-19. In the study overall: Acute and convalescent COVID-19 specimens originated in the United States, Italy and Spain.

Per the original methods: Amplification of reference gene primers was used by the study to estimate nucleated cell counts. Data came from immunoSEQ multiplex PCR; TCRdb stores just in-frame clones and leaves some out. V and J calls and clone size follow that table, whereas D and trimming were derived from the DNA. The sample has 200,000 to 250,000 clones, about 90% seen once. In germline, CDR1 is MDHEN, CDR2 SYDVKM. V lost 5 bases to trimming and J lost 5 bases, with 15 bases between them. The CDR3 spans 14 residues. Input material: PBMCs or T cells enriched from blood (not recorded which). The chain links TRBV28 to TRBJ2-5, with no clear D. The sequence derives from a man aged 45 to 65 who had been exposed to COVID-19. CDR3 in DNA: TGTGCCAGCAGTCCACCCCCGGGTCGGGAGACCCAGTACTTC. Translated: CASSPPPGRETQYF. The whole variable domain, remainder taken from reference TRBV28 and TRBJ2-5, is DVKVTQSSRYLVKRTGEKVFLECVQDMDHENMFWYRQDPGLGLRLIYFSYDVKMKEKGDIPEGYSVSREKKERFSLILESASTNQTSMYLCASSPPPGRETQYFGPGTRLLVL.